Listed below are T cell receptor beta chains from one sample, sequenced in a study of CD8 T cells in Susac syndrome. In TCRdb, the immunoSEQ multiplex PCR reads were re-called with MiXCR into one record per CDR3 protein. Found here are 300,000 or so distinct CDR3 sequences, 90% to 95% of them singletons; the top ten hold over 0.065%. Sequenced sample: CD4+ T cells from PBMCs. The receptors were gathered from a human donor with multiple sclerosis. CDR3s include the opening cysteine and the closing phenylalanine or tryptophan. A D gene is named only where the DNA matches it firmly. A row's size may be missing; if present it is once, few, many or a size class.

clone size	D gene	V gene	J gene	CDR3 DNA	CDR3 protein
once	.	TRBV19	TRBJ1-2	TGTGCCAGTAGTGACATCTATGGCTACACCTTC	CASSDIYGYTF
.	.	TRBV12-3/TRBV12-4	TRBJ2-7	TGTGCCAGCAGTAGGGACTTTAACTACGAGCAGTACTTC	CASSRDFNYEQYF
.	TRBD1	TRBV24-1	TRBJ2-6	TGTGCCACCAGTGGAGACAGGGGGGCTGGGGCCAACGTCCTGACTTTC	CATSGDRGAGANVLTF
once	.	TRBV20-1	TRBJ1-1	TGCAGTGCTAGGAGGAGCACTGAAGCTTTCTTT	CSARRSTEAFF
few	.	TRBV3-1	TRBJ2-7	TGTGCCAGCAGCCACTTAACAGGTGCCTACGAGCAGTACTTC	CASSHLTGAYEQYF
.	.	TRBV2	TRBJ1-6	TGTGCCAGCAACCGAAGGGAATATAATTCACCCCTCCACTTT	CASNRREYNSPLHF
.	.	TRBV5-1	TRBJ2-3	TGCGCCAGCAGCTTTGCTGCAACTAGCACAGATACGCAGTATTTT	CASSFAATSTDTQYF
.	TRBD1	TRBV7-2	TRBJ2-2	TGTGCCAGCAGGTTGACAGGGGACACCGGGGAGCTGTTTTTT	CASRLTGDTGELFF
.	.	TRBV10-3	TRBJ2-1	TGTGCCATCAGTGAAGTTTTGGGCGGTTCCTACAATGAGCAGTTCTTC	CAISEVLGGSYNEQFF
.	TRBD1	TRBV7-8	TRBJ2-7	TGTGCCAGCAGCCCGCGACGGGACAGGACTTCGCGGGAGCAGTACTTC	CASSPRRDRTSREQYF
once	.	TRBV30	TRBJ2-1	TGTGCCTGGAACCTAGACAGGTTAATCTCCTACAATGAGCAGTTCTTC	CAWNLDRLISYNEQFF
.	.	TRBV20-1	TRBJ1-1	TGCAGTGCTCAGGGGATGAACACTGAAGCTTTCTTT	CSAQGMNTEAFF
.	TRBD2	TRBV2	TRBJ2-7	TGTGCCAGCATTTCCGAAAGGGGCGGGGGGAGCTCCTACGAGCAGTACTTC	CASISERGGGSSYEQYF
.	.	TRBV6-4	TRBJ2-3	TGTGCCAGCAGCACGGGGGGCTCGAATACGCAGTATTTT	CASSTGGSNTQYF
.	.	TRBV12-3/TRBV12-4	TRBJ2-5	TGTGCCAGCAGTCGCCCAGGGGGGCGTCGGGAGACCCAGTACTTC	CASSRPGGRRETQYF
.	TRBD2	TRBV7-2	TRBJ2-1	TGTGCCAGCAGCTTAGTTGGCGGGAGGATGTTCTTC	CASSLVGGRMFF
.	.	TRBV12-5	TRBJ2-1	TGTGCTAGTGGTTCAAAGAATGAGCAGTTCTTC	CASGSKNEQFF
few	TRBD1	TRBV2	TRBJ2-1	TGTGCCAGCAGTTTTGACAGGGGCAACAATGAGCAGTTCTTC	CASSFDRGNNEQFF
.	.	TRBV6-1	TRBJ1-2	TGTGCCAGCAGGTCGACTCCGGGGGAAGCCTTGATTGACTACACCTTC	CASRSTPGEALIDYTF
.	TRBD1	TRBV6-2/TRBV6-3	TRBJ1-5	TGTGCCAGCAGGGGACAGAATCAGCCCCAGCATTTT	CASRGQNQPQHF
.	.	TRBV12-3/TRBV12-4	TRBJ1-2	TGTGCCAGCAGTCCCCGGGGGCTTATTCGGGGCTACACCTTC	CASSPRGLIRGYTF
.	TRBD2	TRBV20-1	TRBJ2-1	TGCAGTGCTATCAGCGGGGGGGCGGGCCATGAGCAGTTCTTC	CSAISGGAGHEQFF
.	.	TRBV19	TRBJ1-3	TGTGCCAGTAGACGACAGTCCCCCTCTGGAAACACCATATATTTT	CASRRQSPSGNTIYF
.	TRBD2	TRBV11-3	TRBJ2-5	TGTGCCAGCCGCCTGGGAGCGGGGGAGACCCAGTACTTC	CASRLGAGETQYF
.	TRBD2	TRBV20-1	TRBJ2-7	TGCAGTGCTACTAGCGGGAGGTTGAACGAGCAGTACTTC	CSATSGRLNEQYF
.	TRBD1	TRBV7-2	TRBJ1-4	TGTGCCAGCAGCCCCGGACAGGGGGCAATCGAAAAACTGTTTTTT	CASSPGQGAIEKLFF
.	.	TRBV6-6	TRBJ1-4	TGTGCCAGCAGTTATACGGGACGGGTTAATGAAAAACTGTTTTTT	CASSYTGRVNEKLFF
.	TRBD1	TRBV7-9	TRBJ2-7	TGTGCCAGCAGCACCTTCCGGGACAGGGACCACGAGCAGTACTTC	CASSTFRDRDHEQYF
.	TRBD1	TRBV7-2	TRBJ1-2	TGTGCCAGCAGCTACCGAGGGACAGGGGGTAACTATGGCTACACCTTC	CASSYRGTGGNYGYTF
.	.	TRBV2	TRBJ2-7	TGTGCCAGCAGTGACCCCGCCCGAGCCTCCTACGAGCAGTACTTC	CASSDPARASYEQYF
.	TRBD1	TRBV4-2	TRBJ1-1	TGTGCCAGCAGCCAAGAAGGGACAGTGATCCCTGAAGCTTTCTTT	CASSQEGTVIPEAFF
.	.	TRBV7-9	TRBJ1-1	TGTGCCAGCAGCCTCGCTACAGGGTCGAACACTGAAGCTTTCTTT	CASSLATGSNTEAFF
.	TRBD1	TRBV7-9	TRBJ2-7	TGTGCCAGCAGCCCCCGGGACAGGGGTACCTACGAGCAGTACTTC	CASSPRDRGTYEQYF
.	TRBD1	TRBV20-1	TRBJ1-2	TGCAGTGCAGGGACAGGGGCTATCCATGGCTACACCTTC	CSAGTGAIHGYTF
once	TRBD2	TRBV20-1	TRBJ2-2	TGCAGTGCTAGAGATGTCGAGCGGGGGACCGGGGAGCTGTTTTTT	CSARDVERGTGELFF
.	.	TRBV11-1	TRBJ2-1	TGTGCCAGCAGCTTACGTCCCCTCACTTTTAGCGGAGTAGGGAGTCGGGCCAATGAGCAGTTCTTC	CASSLRPLTFSGVGSRANEQFF
.	.	TRBV7-9	TRBJ2-3	TGTGCCAGCAGCTTACCCCCCGGGACATCGCCCCGCACAGATACGCAGTATTTT	CASSLPPGTSPRTDTQYF